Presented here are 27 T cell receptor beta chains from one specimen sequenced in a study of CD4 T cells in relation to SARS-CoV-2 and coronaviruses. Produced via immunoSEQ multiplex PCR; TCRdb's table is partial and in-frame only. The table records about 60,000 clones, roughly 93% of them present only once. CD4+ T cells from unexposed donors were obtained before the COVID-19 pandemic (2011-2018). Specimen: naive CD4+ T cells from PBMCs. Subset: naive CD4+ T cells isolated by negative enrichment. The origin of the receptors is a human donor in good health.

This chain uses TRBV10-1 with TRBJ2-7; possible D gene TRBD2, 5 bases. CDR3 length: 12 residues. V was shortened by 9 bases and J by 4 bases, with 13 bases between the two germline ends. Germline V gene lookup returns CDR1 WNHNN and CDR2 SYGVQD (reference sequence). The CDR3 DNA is TGCGCCAGTTCTCCGTCGGGGTACGAGCAGTACTTC. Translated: CASSPSGYEQYF.

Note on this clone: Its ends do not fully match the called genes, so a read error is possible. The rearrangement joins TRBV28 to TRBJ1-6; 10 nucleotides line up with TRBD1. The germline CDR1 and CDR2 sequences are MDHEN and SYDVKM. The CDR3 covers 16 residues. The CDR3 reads CTSRTAGTGDRSPLHF. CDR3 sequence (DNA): TGTACCAGCAGGACAGCCGGGACAGGGGATCGTTCACCCCTCCACTTT.

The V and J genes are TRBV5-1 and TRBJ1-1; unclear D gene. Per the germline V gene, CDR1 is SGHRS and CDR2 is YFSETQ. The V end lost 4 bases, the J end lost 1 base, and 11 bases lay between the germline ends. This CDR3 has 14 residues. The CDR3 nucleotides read TGCGCCAGCAGCCTCTCAGGATCGAACACTGAAGCTTTCTTT. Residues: CASSLSGSNTEAFF. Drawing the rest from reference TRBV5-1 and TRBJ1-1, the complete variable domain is KAGVTQTPRYLIKTRGQQVTLSCSPISGHRSVSWYQQTPGQGLQFLFEYFSETQRNKGNFPGRFSGRQFSNSRSEMNVSTLELGDSALYLCASSLSGSNTEAFFGQGTRLTVV.

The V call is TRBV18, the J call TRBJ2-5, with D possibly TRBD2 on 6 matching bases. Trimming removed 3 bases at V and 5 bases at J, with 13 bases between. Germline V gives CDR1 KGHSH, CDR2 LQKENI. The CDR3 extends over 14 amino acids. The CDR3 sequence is CASSPGGGTETQYF. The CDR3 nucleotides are TGTGCCAGCTCACCCGGGGGAGGAACTGAGACCCAGTACTTC.

The chain's CDR3 is CASSFKRGTDTQYF. CDR3 coding DNA: TGTGCCAGCTCATTCAAGCGGGGCACAGATACGCAGTATTTT. The chain uses TRBV18 and TRBJ2-3, with a possible D match to TRBD2 (6 bases). CDR3 length: 14 residues. The germline V gene has CDR1 KGHSH and CDR2 LQKENI. V lost 5 bases, J lost 1 base, and 10 bases lay in between.

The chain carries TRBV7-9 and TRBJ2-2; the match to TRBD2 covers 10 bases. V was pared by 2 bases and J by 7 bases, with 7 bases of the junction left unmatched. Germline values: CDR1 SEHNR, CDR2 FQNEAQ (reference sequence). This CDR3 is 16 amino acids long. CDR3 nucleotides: TGTGCCAGCAGCTTAAGGGCTAGCGGGAGCATCGGGGAGCTGTTTTTT. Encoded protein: CASSLRASGSIGELFF.

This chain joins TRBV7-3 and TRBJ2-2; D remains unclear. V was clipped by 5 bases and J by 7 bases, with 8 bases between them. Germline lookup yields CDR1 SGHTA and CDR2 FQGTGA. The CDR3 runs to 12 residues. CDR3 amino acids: CASSPDRGELFF. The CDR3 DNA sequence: TGTGCCAGCAGCCCTGACCGCGGGGAGCTGTTTTTT. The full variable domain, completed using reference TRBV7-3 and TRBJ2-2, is GAGVSQTPSNKVTEKGKYVELRCDPISGHTALYWYRQSLGQGPEFLIYFQGTGAADDSGLPNDRFFAVRPEGSVSTLKIQRTERGDSAVYLCASSPDRGELFFGEGSRLTVL.

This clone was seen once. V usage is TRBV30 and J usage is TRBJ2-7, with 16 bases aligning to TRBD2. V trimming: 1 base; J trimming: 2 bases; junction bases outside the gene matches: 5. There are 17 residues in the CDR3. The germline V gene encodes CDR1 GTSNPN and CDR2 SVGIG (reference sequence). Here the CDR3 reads CAWSAGTSGREAYEQYF. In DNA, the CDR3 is TGTGCCTGGAGTGCAGGGACTAGCGGGAGGGAGGCCTACGAGCAGTACTTC.

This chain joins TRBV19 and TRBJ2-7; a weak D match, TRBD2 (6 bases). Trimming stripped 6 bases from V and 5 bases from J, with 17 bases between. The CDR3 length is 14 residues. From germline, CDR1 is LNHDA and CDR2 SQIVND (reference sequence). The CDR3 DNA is TGTGCCAGTAGCCCGGGACTTATCTACGACGAGCAGTACTTC. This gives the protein CASSPGLIYDEQYF.

The CDR3 loop is CSAREGEGYTF. The CDR3 DNA sequence: TGCAGTGCTAGAGAAGGTGAGGGCTACACCTTC. The chain uses TRBV20-1 and TRBJ1-2, with unresolved D. CDR3 size: 11 residues. Trimming shortened V by 0 bases and J by 8 bases, and 7 bases separated the two germline ends. CDR1 and CDR2 (germline): DFQATT, SNEGSKA (reference sequence).

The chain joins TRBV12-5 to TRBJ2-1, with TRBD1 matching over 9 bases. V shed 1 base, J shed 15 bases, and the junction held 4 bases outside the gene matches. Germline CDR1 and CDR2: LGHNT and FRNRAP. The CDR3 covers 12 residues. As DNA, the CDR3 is TGTGCTAGTGGTTTGGGACAGGGGGGGCGGTTCTTC. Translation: CASGLGQGGRFF.

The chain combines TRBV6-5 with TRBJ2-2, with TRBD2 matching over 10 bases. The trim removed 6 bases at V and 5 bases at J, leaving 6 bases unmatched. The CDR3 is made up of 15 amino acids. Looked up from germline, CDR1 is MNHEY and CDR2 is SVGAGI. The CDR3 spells CASSSPGLATGELFF. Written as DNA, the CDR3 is TGTGCCAGCAGCTCCCCGGGACTAGCGACCGGGGAGCTGTTTTTT.

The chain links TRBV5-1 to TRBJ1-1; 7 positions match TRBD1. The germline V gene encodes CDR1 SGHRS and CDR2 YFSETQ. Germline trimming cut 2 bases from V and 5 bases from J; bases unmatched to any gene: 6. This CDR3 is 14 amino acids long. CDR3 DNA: TGCGCCAGCAGCTTTAGGGGGCTGGGTACTGAAGCTTTCTTT. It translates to CASSFRGLGTEAFF.

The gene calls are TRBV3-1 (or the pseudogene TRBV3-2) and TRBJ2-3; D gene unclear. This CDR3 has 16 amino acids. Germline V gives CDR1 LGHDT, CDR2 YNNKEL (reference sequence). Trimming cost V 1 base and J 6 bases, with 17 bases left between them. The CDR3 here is CASSQVSLLRRDTQYF. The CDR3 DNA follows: TGTGCCAGCAGCCAAGTGAGCCTCCTCCGCAGGGATACGCAGTATTTT.

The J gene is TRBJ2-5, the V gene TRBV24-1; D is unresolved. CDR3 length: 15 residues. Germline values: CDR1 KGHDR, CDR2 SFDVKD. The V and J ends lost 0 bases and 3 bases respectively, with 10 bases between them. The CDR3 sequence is CATSDLQGTKETQYF. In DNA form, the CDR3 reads TGTGCCACCAGTGATTTGCAAGGTACTAAAGAGACCCAGTACTTC.

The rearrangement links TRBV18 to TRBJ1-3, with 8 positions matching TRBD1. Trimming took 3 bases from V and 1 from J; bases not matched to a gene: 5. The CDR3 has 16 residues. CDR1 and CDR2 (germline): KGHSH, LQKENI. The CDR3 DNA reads TGTGCCAGCTCACCGCCGACAGGGGCGTCTGGAAACACCATATATTTT. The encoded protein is CASSPPTGASGNTIYF.

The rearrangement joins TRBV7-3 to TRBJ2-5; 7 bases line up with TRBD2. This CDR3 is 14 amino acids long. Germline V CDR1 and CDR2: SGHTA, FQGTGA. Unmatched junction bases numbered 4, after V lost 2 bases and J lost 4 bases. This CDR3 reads CASSLGGRGETQYF. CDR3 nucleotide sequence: TGTGCCAGCAGCTTAGGCGGGAGAGGAGAGACCCAGTACTTC. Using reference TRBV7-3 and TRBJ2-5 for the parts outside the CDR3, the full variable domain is GAGVSQTPSNKVTEKGKYVELRCDPISGHTALYWYRQSLGQGPEFLIYFQGTGAADDSGLPNDRFFAVRPEGSVSTLKIQRTERGDSAVYLCASSLGGRGETQYFGPGTRLLVL.

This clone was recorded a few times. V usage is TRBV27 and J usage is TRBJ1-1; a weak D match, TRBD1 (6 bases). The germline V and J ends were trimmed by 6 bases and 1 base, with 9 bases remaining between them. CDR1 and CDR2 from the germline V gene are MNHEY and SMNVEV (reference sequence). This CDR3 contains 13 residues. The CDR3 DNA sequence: TGTGCCAGCAGCCACAGGGAGAACACTGAAGCTTTCTTT. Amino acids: CASSHRENTEAFF.

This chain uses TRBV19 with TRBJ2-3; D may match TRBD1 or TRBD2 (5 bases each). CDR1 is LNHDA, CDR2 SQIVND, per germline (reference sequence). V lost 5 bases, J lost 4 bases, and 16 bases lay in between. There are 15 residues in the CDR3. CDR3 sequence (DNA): TGTGCCAGTAGTGATGTGGGGGTCATCGCAGATACGCAGTATTTT. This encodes CASSDVGVIADTQYF.

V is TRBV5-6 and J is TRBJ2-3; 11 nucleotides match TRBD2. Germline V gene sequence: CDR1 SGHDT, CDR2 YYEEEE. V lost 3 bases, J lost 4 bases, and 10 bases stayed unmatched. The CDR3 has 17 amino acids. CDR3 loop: CASSWGFSGRAADTQYF. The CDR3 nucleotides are TGTGCCAGCAGCTGGGGGTTTAGCGGGAGGGCGGCAGATACGCAGTATTTT.

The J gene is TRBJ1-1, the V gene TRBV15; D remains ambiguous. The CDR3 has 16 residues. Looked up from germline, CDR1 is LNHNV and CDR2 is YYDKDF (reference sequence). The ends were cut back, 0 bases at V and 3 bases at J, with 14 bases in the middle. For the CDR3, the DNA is TGTGCCACCAGCAGAGATCCCGAGGGCTCGTACACTGAAGCTTTCTTT. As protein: CATSRDPEGSYTEAFF.

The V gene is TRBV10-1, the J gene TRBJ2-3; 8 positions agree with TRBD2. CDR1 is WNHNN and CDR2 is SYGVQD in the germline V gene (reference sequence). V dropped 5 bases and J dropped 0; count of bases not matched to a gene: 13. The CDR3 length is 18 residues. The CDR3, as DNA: TGCGCCAGCAGTTCCCTCGGACTAGCCGATTCTAGCACAGATACGCAGTATTTT. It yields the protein CASSSLGLADSSTDTQYF.

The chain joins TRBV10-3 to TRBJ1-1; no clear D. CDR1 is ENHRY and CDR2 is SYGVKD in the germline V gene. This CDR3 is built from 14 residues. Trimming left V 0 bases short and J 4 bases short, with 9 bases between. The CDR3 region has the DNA TGTGCCATCAGTGAGTCGGTGGGAACCACTGAAGCTTTCTTT. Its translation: CAISESVGTTEAFF.

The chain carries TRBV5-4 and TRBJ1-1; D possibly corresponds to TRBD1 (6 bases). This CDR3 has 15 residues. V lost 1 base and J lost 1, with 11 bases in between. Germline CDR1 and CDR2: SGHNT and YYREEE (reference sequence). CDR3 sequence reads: CASSLPGHENTEAFF. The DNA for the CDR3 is TGTGCCAGCAGCTTGCCGGGACACGAGAACACTGAAGCTTTCTTT.

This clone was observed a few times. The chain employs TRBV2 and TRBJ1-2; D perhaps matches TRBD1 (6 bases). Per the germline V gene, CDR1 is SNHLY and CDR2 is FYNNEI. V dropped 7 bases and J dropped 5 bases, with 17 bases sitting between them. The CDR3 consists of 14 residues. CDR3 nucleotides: TGTGCCAGCAACCTCAAGGGGGTCGAGTATGGCTACACCTTC. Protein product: CASNLKGVEYGYTF. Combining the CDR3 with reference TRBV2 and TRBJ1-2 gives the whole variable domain EPEVTQTPSHQVTQMGQEVILRCVPISNHLYFYWYRQILGQKVEFLVSFYNNEISEKSEIFDDQFSVERPDGSNFTLKIRSTKLEDSAMYFCASNLKGVEYGYTFGSGTRLTVV.

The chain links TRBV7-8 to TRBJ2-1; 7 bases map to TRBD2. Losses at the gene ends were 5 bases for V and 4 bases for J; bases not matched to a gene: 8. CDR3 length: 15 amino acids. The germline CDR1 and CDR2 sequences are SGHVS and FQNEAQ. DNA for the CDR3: TGTGCCAGCAGCCCCCACGGACTAGTATACAATGAGCAGTTCTTC. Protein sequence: CASSPHGLVYNEQFF.

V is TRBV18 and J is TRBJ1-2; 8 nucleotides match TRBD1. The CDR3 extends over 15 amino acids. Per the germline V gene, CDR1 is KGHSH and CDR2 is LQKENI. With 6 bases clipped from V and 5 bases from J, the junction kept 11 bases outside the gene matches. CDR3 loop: CASSRAGTGIYGYTF. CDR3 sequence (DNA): TGTGCCAGCTCCCGCGCCGGGACAGGAATTTATGGCTACACCTTC.